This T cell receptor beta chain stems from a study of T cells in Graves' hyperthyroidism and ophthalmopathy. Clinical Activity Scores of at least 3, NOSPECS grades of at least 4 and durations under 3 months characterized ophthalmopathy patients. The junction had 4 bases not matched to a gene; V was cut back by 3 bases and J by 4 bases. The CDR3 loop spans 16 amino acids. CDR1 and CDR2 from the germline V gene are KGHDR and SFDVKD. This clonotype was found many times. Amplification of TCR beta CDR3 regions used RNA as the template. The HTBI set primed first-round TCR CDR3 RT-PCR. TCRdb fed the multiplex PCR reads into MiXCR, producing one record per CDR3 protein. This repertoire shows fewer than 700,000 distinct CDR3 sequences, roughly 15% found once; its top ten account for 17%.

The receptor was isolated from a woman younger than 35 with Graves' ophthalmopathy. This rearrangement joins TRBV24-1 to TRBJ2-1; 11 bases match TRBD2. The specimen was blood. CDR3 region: CATSDVAGGSYNEQFF. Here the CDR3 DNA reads TGTGCCACCAGTGATGTAGCGGGGGGGTCTTACAATGAGCAGTTCTTC.